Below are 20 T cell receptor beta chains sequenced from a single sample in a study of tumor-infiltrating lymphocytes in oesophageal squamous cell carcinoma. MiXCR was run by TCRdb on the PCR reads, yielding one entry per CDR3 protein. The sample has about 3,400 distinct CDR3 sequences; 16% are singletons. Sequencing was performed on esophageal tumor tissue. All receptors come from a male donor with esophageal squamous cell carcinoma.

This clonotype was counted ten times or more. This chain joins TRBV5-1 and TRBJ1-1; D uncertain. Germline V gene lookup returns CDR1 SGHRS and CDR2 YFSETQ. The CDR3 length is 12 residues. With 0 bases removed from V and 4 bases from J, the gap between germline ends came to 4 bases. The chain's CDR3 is CASSLGSTEAFF. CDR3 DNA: TGCGCCAGCAGCTTGGGATCCACTGAAGCTTTCTTT.

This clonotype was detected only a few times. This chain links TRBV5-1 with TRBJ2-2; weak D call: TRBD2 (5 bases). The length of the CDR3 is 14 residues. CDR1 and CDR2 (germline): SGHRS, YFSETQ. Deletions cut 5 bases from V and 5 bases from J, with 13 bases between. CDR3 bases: TGCGCCAGCAGGGCAGAGGGAGTGACCGGGGAGCTGTTTTTT. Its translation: CASRAEGVTGELFF.

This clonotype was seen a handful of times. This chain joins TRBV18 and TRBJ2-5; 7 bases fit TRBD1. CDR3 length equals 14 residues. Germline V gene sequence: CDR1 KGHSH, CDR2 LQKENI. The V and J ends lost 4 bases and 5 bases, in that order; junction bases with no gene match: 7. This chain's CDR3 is CASSREPGQETQYF. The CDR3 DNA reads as TGTGCCAGCTCACGCGAGCCGGGACAGGAGACCCAGTACTTC. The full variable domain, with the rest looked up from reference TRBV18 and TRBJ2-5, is NAGVMQNPRHLVRRRGQEARLRCSPMKGHSHVYWYRQLPEEGLKFMVYLQKENIIDESGMPKERFSAEFPKEGPSILRIQQVVRGDSAAYFCASSREPGQETQYFGPGTRLLVL.

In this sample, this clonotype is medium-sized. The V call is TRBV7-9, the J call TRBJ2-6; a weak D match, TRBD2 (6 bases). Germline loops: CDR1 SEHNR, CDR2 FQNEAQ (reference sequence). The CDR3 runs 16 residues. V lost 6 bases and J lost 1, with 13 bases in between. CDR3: CASSLLGGSGANVLTF. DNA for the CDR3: TGTGCCAGCAGTTTGTTAGGAGGGTCTGGGGCCAACGTCCTGACTTTC.

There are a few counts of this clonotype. The CDR3 nucleotides read TGTGCCAGCAGCCAAGCAGTGCAAGAGACCCAGTACTTC. This encodes CASSQAVQETQYF. V and J are TRBV3-1 and TRBJ2-3, with D unclear. The J call may not be correct, given that the DNA end is closer to TRBJ2-5. The germline CDR1 and CDR2 sequences are LGHDT and YNNKEL (reference sequence). The CDR3 is 13 amino acids.

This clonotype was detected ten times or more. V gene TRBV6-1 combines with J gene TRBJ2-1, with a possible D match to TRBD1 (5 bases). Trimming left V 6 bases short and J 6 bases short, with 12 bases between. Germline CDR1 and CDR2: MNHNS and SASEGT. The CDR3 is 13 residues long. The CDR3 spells CASSMGHLNEQFF. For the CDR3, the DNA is TGTGCCAGCAGCATGGGGCACCTCAATGAGCAGTTCTTC.

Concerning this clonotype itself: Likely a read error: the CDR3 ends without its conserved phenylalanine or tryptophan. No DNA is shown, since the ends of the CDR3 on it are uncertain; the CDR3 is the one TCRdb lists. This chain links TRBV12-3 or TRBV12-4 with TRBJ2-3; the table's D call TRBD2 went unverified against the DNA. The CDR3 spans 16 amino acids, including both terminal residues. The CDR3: CASSTFRGLDEQYFGP.

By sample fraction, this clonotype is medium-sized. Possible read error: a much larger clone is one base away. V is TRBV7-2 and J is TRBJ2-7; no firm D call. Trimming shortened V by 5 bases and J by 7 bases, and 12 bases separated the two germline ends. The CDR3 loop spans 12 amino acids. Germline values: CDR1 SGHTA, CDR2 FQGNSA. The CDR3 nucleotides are TGTGCCAGCAGCCTCCATCACAATGAGCAGTACTTC. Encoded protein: CASSLHHNEQYF.

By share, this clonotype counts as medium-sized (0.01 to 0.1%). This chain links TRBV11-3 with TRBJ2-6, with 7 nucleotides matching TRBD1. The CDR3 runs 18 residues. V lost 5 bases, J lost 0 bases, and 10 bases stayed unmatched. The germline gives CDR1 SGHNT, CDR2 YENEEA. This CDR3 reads CASSLTGTASSGANVLTF. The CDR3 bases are TGTGCCAGCAGCCTTACCGGGACAGCCTCCTCTGGGGCCAACGTCCTGACTTTC.

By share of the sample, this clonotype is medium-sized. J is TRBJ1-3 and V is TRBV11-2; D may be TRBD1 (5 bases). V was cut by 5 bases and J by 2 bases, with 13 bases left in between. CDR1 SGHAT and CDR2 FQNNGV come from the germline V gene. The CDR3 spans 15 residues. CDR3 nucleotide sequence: TGTGCCAGCAGCCTTAGACAGTCGCCTGGAAACACCATATATTTT. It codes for CASSLRQSPGNTIYF.

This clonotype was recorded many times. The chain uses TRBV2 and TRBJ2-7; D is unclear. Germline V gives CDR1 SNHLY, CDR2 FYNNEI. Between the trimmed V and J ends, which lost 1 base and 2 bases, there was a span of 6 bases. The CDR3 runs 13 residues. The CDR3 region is CASSEGVAYEQYF. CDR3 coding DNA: TGTGCCAGCAGTGAAGGCGTAGCCTACGAGCAGTACTTC.

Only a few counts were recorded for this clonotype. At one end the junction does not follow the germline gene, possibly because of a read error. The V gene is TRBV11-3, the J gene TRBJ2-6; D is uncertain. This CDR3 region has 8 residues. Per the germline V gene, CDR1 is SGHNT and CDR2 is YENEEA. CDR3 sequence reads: CASSLERF. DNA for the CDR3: TGTGCCAGCAGCTTAGAACGCTTC.

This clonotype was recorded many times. The CDR3 sequence: CASSYLGEKLFF. For the CDR3, the DNA is TGTGCCAGCAGCTACTTGGGTGAAAAACTGTTTTTT. The V gene is TRBV5-4, the J gene TRBJ1-4, with D uncertain. The CDR3 is made up of 12 amino acids. Germline CDR1 SGHNT, CDR2 YYREEE (reference sequence). The germline V and J ends were trimmed by 3 bases and 7 bases, with 7 bases remaining between them.

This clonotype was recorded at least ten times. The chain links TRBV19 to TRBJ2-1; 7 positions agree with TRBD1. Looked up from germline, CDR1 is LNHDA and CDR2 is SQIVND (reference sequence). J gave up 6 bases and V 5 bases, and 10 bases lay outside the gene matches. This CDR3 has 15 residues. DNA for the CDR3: TGTGCCAGTAGTGAGACAGGGTGGGGCTCCAATGAGCAGTTCTTC. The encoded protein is CASSETGWGSNEQFF. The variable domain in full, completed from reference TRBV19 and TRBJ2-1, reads DGGITQSPKYLFRKEGQNVTLSCEQNLNHDAMYWYRQDPGQGLRLIYYSQIVNDFQKGDIAEGYSVSREKKESFPLTVTSAQKNPTAFYLCASSETGWGSNEQFFGPGTRLTVL.

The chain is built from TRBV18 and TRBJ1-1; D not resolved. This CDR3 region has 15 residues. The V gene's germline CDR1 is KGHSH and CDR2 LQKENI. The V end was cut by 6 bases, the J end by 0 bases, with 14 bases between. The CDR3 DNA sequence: TGTGCCAGCTCCCATCAAATTGCAATGAACACTGAAGCTTTCTTT. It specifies CASSHQIAMNTEAFF.

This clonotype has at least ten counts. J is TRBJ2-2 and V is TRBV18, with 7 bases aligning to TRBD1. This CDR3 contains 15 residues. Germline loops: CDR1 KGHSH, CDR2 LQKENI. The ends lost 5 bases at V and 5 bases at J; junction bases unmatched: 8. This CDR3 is CASSSFPRGTGELFF. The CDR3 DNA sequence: TGTGCCAGCTCATCGTTCCCCAGGGGGACCGGGGAGCTGTTTTTT.

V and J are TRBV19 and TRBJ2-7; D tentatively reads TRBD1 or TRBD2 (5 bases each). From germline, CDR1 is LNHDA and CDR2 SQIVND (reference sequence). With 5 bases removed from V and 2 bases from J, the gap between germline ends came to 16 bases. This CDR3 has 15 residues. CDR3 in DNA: TGTGCCAGTAGTCCCGGGGCTTGGGGAGCCTACGAGCAGTACTTC. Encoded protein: CASSPGAWGAYEQYF.

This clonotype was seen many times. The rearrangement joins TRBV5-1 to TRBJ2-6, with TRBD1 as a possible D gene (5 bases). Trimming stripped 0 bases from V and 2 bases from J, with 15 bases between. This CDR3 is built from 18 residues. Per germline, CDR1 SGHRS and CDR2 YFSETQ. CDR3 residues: CASSLVGSRAPGANVLTF. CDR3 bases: TGCGCCAGCAGCTTGGTCGGGTCCAGGGCTCCTGGGGCCAACGTCCTGACTTTC.

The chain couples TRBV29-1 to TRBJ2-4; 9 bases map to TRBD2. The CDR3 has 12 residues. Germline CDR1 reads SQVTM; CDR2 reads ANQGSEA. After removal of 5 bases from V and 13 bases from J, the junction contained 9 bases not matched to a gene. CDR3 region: CSVLAGLETQYF. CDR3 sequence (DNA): TGCAGCGTTCTAGCGGGGTTAGAAACCCAGTACTTC.

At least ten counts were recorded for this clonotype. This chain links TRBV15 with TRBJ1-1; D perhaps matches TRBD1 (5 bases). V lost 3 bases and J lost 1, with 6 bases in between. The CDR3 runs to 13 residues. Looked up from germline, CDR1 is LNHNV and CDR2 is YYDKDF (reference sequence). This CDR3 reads CATSRGGNTEAFF. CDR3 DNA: TGTGCCACCAGCAGGGGGGGGAACACTGAAGCTTTCTTT.